The 20 T cell receptor beta chains below all came from one sample that was sequenced in a study of blood T cell repertoires in COVID-19. The data were produced by immunoSEQ multiplex PCR, yet TCRdb's version contains in-frame clones alone and is incomplete. The sample comprises 50,000 to 60,000 clones, approximately 90% of which are singletons, and over 1.5% rests with the top ten. Sample: peripheral blood. The receptor source for this set is a man aged 60 to 75 with acute or convalescent COVID-19.

This clone showed up just once. This chain uses TRBV15 with TRBJ2-7; 9 positions agree with TRBD1. Trimming removed 3 bases from V and 1 base from J; junction bases left unmatched: 1. Looked up from germline, CDR1 is LNHNV and CDR2 is YYDKDF (reference sequence). The CDR3 runs 14 residues. The CDR3 coding sequence is TGTGCCACCAGCAGGGACAGGGGATCCTACGAGCAGTACTTC. Its protein product is CATSRDRGSYEQYF.

V and J are TRBV19 and TRBJ2-1; 9 bases agree with TRBD2. The V gene's germline CDR1 is LNHDA and CDR2 SQIVND (reference sequence). V lost 11 bases and J lost 3; bases outside the gene matches: 5. CDR3 length: 13 residues. In DNA form, the CDR3 reads TGTGCCTCAAGCGGGGGGAACTACAATGAGCAGTTCTTC. Translation: CASSGGNYNEQFF.

The rearrangement uses TRBV18 and TRBJ2-3, with 8 positions matching TRBD2. CDR1 KGHSH and CDR2 LQKENI come from the germline V gene. The CDR3 spans 17 residues. V was pared by 5 bases and J by 5 bases, with 15 bases of the junction left unmatched. CDR3 loop: CASSIPQQRGRGDTQYF. The CDR3 DNA is TGTGCCAGCTCAATACCCCAACAGCGGGGGCGGGGAGATACGCAGTATTTT.

The rearrangement links TRBV19 to TRBJ1-2; weak D call: TRBD1 (6 bases). V shed 3 bases and J shed 3 bases, with 17 bases lying between them. From germline, CDR1 is LNHDA and CDR2 SQIVND (reference sequence). The CDR3 extends over 16 amino acids. CDR3 bases: TGTGCCAGTAGTATCGCTTCTCCTGGGGGCCACTATGGCTACACCTTC. Translated, it gives CASSIASPGGHYGYTF.

The chain employs TRBV19 and TRBJ2-1, with D perhaps TRBD1 (6 bases). V lost 1 base, J lost 5 bases, and 15 bases lay in between. This CDR3 has 16 amino acids. The germline gives CDR1 LNHDA, CDR2 SQIVND (reference sequence). The CDR3 region has the DNA TGTGCCAGTAGTATAGCCGCCAGGGGCTTAGACAATGAGCAGTTCTTC. This translates into CASSIAARGLDNEQFF.

The chain joins TRBV9 to TRBJ1-1; no reliable D call. The CDR3 has 12 amino acids. Germline V lookup: CDR1 SGDLS, CDR2 YYNGEE. Trimming pared 4 bases from V and 4 bases from J, leaving 8 bases between. The CDR3 DNA follows: TGTGCCAGCAGCAGAACTGGCACTGAAGCTTTCTTT. It yields the protein CASSRTGTEAFF.

The genes are TRBV4-1 and TRBJ1-5, with D perhaps matching TRBD1 (5 bases). This CDR3 has 15 amino acids. Trimming took 8 bases from V and 4 from J, leaving 18 bases between them. Germline CDR1 MGHRA, CDR2 YSYEKL. DNA for the CDR3: TGCGCCAGCTCCCATGGTGGGGCAGATAATCAGCCCCAGCATTTT. It translates to CASSHGGADNQPQHF.

The rearrangement uses TRBV19 and TRBJ1-6; D might be TRBD1 (6 bases). From germline, CDR1 is LNHDA and CDR2 SQIVND (reference sequence). This CDR3 contains 14 residues. The ends were cut back, 7 bases at V and 7 bases at J, with 14 bases in the middle. CDR3 in DNA: TGTGCCAGTAATCAGGGGAGTCGAAATTCACCCCTCCACTTT. This gives the protein CASNQGSRNSPLHF.

This clone has more than one count but fewer than ten. The chain couples TRBV5-1 to TRBJ1-1, with D uncertain. Germline V gives CDR1 SGHRS, CDR2 YFSETQ. V was shortened by 5 bases and J by 4 bases, with 15 bases between the two germline ends. The CDR3 has 14 residues. CDR3 in amino acids: CASSPTEGRTEAFF. As DNA, the CDR3 is TGCGCCAGCAGTCCTACTGAGGGCCGCACTGAAGCTTTCTTT.

The chain carries TRBV29-1 and TRBJ1-2; no clear D. Germline-derived CDR1 and CDR2 are SQVTM and ANQGSEA. The CDR3 totals 14 residues. The ends were cut back, 0 bases at V and 1 base at J, with 9 bases in the middle. The CDR3 DNA reads TGCAGCGTTGAAGACGAGGGAATTAACTATGGCTACACCTTC. Translation: CSVEDEGINYGYTF.

The chain joins TRBV6-5 to TRBJ2-2, with D possibly TRBD1 on 6 matching bases. The CDR3 spans 14 residues. The V and J ends lost 5 bases and 5 bases respectively, with 12 bases between them. Germline loops: CDR1 MNHEY, CDR2 SVGAGI. CDR3 amino acids: CASSPTGRTGELFF. DNA of the CDR3: TGTGCCAGCAGTCCTACAGGGCGGACCGGGGAGCTGTTTTTT.

This CDR3 is CASSSDTANYGYTF. The CDR3 DNA reads as TGCGCCAGCAGCTCGGACACGGCTAACTATGGCTACACCTTC. The chain couples TRBV5-1 to TRBJ1-2; the D gene is possibly TRBD1 (5 bases). V dropped 3 bases and J dropped 0 bases, with 9 bases sitting between them. CDR3 length: 14 residues. Germline CDR1 reads SGHRS; CDR2 reads YFSETQ.

This chain joins TRBV11-3 and TRBJ2-2; tentative D call: TRBD1 (5 bases). This CDR3 comprises 13 residues. The V and J ends lost 4 bases and 4 bases respectively, with 7 bases between them. The V gene's germline CDR1 is SGHNT and CDR2 YENEEA. The CDR3 sequence is CASSSQGTGELFF. In nucleotides, the CDR3 is TGTGCCAGCAGCTCCCAGGGCACCGGGGAGCTGTTTTTT.

For this clone: This CDR3 is also generated by other DNA sequences in the sample. The chain recombines TRBV20-1 with TRBJ1-1, with D possibly being TRBD1 (6 bases). Germline CDR1 and CDR2: DFQATT and SNEGSKA (reference sequence). Trimming left V 6 bases short and J 6 bases short, with 11 bases between. The CDR3 totals 11 residues. CDR3 sequence (DNA): TGCAGTGCCACCCGACAGGCTGAAGCTTTCTTT. Protein sequence: CSATRQAEAFF.

The chain uses TRBV9 and TRBJ1-3; a possible D gene is TRBD1 (5 bases). The CDR3 length is 16 residues. Germline V gene data show CDR1 as SGDLS and CDR2 as YYNGEE. The V end was cut by 2 bases, the J end by 0 bases, with 12 bases between. The CDR3 protein is CASSVDPGGSGNTIYF. Written as DNA, the CDR3 is TGTGCCAGCAGCGTGGATCCGGGGGGCTCTGGAAACACCATATATTTT.

This clone was observed once. The chain is built from TRBV27 and TRBJ2-2, with TRBD1 as a possible D gene (5 bases). The CDR3 contains 13 residues. V gave up 7 bases and J gave up 6 bases, with 12 bases separating them. Germline assignment: CDR1 MNHEY and CDR2 SMNVEV (reference sequence). CDR3 loop: CASNLKGAGELFF. For the CDR3, the DNA is TGTGCCAGCAATCTTAAAGGGGCCGGGGAGCTGTTTTTT.

This clone appeared a single time. The gene calls are TRBV5-1 and TRBJ2-7, with 10 bases that match TRBD1. This CDR3 has 14 residues. Germline V gives CDR1 SGHRS, CDR2 YFSETQ. V shed 2 bases and J 5 bases; nucleotides not matched to a gene: 4. The CDR3 protein is CASSFGQGGDEQYF. DNA of the CDR3: TGCGCCAGCAGCTTCGGACAGGGGGGAGACGAGCAGTACTTC.

The gene calls are TRBV13 and TRBJ1-1, with D unclear. V lost 0 bases to trimming and J lost 1 base, with 6 bases between them. Germline values: CDR1 PRHDT, CDR2 FYEKMQ (reference sequence). The CDR3 extends over 14 amino acids. The CDR3 DNA reads TGTGCCAGCAGCTTAGGCCTCGGGAACACTGAAGCTTTCTTT. The encoded protein is CASSLGLGNTEAFF.

The genes are TRBV6-5 and TRBJ2-7; 11 bases align to TRBD1. This CDR3 comprises 16 residues. CDR1 MNHEY and CDR2 SVGAGI come from the germline V gene. Trimming cost V 0 bases and J 2 bases; bases outside gene matches: 3. This chain's CDR3 is CASSYSGQGGAYEQYF. In DNA form, the CDR3 reads TGTGCCAGCAGTTACTCGGGACAGGGGGGGGCCTACGAGCAGTACTTC.

The V and J genes are TRBV2 and TRBJ1-1, with TRBD1 as a possible D gene (5 bases). V lost 4 bases and J 10 bases, leaving 16 bases between the germline ends. The germline V gene encodes CDR1 SNHLY and CDR2 FYNNEI. The CDR3 consists of 13 residues. CDR3 DNA sequence: TGTGCCAGCAGTGCCAGGTGGACGGGGGGAGCTTTCTTT. This codes for CASSARWTGGAFF.